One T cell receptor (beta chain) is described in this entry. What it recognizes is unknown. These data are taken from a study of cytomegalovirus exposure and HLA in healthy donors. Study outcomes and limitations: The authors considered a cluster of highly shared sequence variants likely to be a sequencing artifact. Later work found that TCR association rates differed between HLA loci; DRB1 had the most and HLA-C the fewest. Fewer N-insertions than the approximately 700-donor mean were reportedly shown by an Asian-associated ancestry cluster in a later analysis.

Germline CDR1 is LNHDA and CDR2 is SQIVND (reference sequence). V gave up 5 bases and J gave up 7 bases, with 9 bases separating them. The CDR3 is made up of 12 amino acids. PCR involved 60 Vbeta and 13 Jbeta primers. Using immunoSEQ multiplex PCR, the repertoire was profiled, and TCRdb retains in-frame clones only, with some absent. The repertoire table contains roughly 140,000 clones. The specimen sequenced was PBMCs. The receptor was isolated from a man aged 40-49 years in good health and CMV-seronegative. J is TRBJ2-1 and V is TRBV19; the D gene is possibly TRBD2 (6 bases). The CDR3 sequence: CASSPRDNEQFF. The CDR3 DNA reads TGTGCCAGTAGTCCGCGGGATAATGAGCAGTTCTTC.